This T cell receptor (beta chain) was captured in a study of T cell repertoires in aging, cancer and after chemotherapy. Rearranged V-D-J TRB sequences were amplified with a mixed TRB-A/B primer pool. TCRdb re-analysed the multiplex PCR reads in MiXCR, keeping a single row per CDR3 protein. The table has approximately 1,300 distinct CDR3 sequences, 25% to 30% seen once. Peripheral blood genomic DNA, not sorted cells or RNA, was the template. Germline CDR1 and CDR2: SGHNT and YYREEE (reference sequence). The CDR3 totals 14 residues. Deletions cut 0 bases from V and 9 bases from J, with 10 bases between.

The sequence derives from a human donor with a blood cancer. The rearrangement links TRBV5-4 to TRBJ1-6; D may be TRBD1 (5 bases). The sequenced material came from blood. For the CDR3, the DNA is TGTGCCAGCAGCTTGGACAGGCTGGCTTCACCCCTCCACTTT. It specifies CASSLDRLASPLHF.